This T cell receptor (beta chain) was identified during a study of Graves' ophthalmopathy and Graves' hyperthyroidism. Across the whole study: Upon initial diagnosis and before any treatment, peripheral blood was collected. Study-wide points: Using a 13-signature model, the authors split ophthalmopathy from stable hyperthyroidism, with roughly 88% sensitivity and approximately 81% specificity.

Germline CDR1 reads DFQATT; CDR2 reads SNEGSKA (reference sequence). V shed 0 bases, J shed 2 bases, and the junction held 3 bases outside the gene matches. This CDR3 has 14 amino acids. Enrollment excluded any patients with other autoimmune diseases, uncontrolled infections, pregnancy or lactation. Amplified TCR beta CDR3 regions were obtained using RNA transcripts as template. Second-round multiplex PCR followed a first-round RT-PCR using HTBI primers. TCRdb re-derived calls from the multiplex PCR reads in MiXCR, one entry per CDR3 protein. The profile shows hundreds of thousands of distinct CDR3 sequences, approximately 22% of them singletons. This clonotype showed up many times. The antigen is unknown.

J is TRBJ2-5 and V is TRBV20-1, with 7 bases lining up with TRBD2. Sequencing was performed on peripheral blood. The TCR comes from a woman younger than 35 with stable Graves' hyperthyroidism. Some clones in this sample may be carry-over from other donors' samples. DNA for the CDR3: TGCAGTGCTAGAGAGGGGGGGGGGCAAGAGACCCAGTACTTC. The encoded protein is CSAREGGGQETQYF.